This T cell receptor (beta chain) was captured in a study of blood T cell repertoires in COVID-19. Across the study: The United States, Italy and Spain were the sources of the acute and convalescent COVID-19 samples. T cells, B-cell-depleted T cells, or PBMCs provided the cDNA or gDNA that served as material.

The germline V gene has CDR1 SGHRS and CDR2 YFSETQ. V lost 7 bases to trimming and J lost 4 bases, with 18 bases between them. The CDR3 sequence is 14 residues long. Under the authors' procedure: Amplifying reference gene primers gave estimates of nucleated cell counts. This table comes from immunoSEQ multiplex PCR, and its TCRdb copy is limited to in-frame clones, with some not included. V, J and clone size were drawn from that table, and D and trimming were deduced from the DNA. Altogether some 100,000 clones are present, 88% being singletons, with the ten largest covering approximately 5.3%. This clone was recorded once.

This chain joins TRBV5-1 and TRBJ2-7; weak D call: TRBD1 (5 bases). Sequences were obtained from peripheral blood. The TCR sequence derives from a human donor in a cohort sampled during active COVID-19. The CDR3 DNA reads as TGCGCCAGCGGCGCCGACAGTGGATATTACGAGCAGTACTTC. Its protein is CASGADSGYYEQYF.